These 16 T cell receptor beta chains share one sample of origin, sequenced in a study of PD-1 blockade in mismatch repair-deficient tumors. Sequenced by immunoSEQ multiplex PCR; TCRdb stores in-frame clones only, minus some. There are 95,000 to 150,000 clones in the sample; roughly 86% occur only once, and less than 15% lies in the top ten. Source: peripheral blood, taken 44 weeks after starting pembrolizumab. Every receptor here comes from an adult with mismatch repair-deficient cancer.

The chain has TRBV11-2 and TRBJ1-2, with TRBD1 matching 9 bases. Germline lookup yields CDR1 SGHAT and CDR2 FQNNGV. Germline trimming cut 6 bases from V and 7 bases from J; bases unmatched to any gene: 6. The length of the CDR3 is 13 residues. The CDR3 sequence: CASSRTGGSGYTF. CDR3 bases: TGTGCCAGCAGTCGTACAGGGGGCAGTGGCTACACCTTC.

The chain recombines TRBV5-8 with TRBJ1-5; D is perhaps TRBD1 (5 bases). Between the trimmed V and J ends, which lost 4 bases and 3 bases, there was a span of 11 bases. This CDR3 region has 14 residues. The germline V gene encodes CDR1 SGHTS and CDR2 YDEGEE. The CDR3 loop is CASSLDSNNQPQHF. CDR3 DNA sequence: TGTGCCAGCAGCCTAGACAGCAACAATCAGCCCCAGCATTTT.

J is TRBJ1-2 and V is TRBV6-6; a weak D match, TRBD1 (5 bases). V was cut by 10 bases and J by 6 bases, with 18 bases left in between. CDR1 is MNHNY, CDR2 SVGAGI, per germline (reference sequence). CDR3 size: 13 residues. CDR3 coding DNA: TGTGCCATAGGGGTGGGCATACCCAATGGCTACACCTTC. Its protein is CAIGVGIPNGYTF.

The J gene is TRBJ2-5, the V gene TRBV7-9, with D hard to call. The end of the DNA fits TRBJ2-7 better, so the J call may be wrong. This CDR3 contains 13 residues. Germline V gene sequence: CDR1 SEHNR, CDR2 FQNEAQ (reference sequence). CDR3 in amino acids: CASSLPGSYEQYF. DNA for the CDR3: TGTGCCAGCAGCTTACCAGGTTCCTACGAGCAGTACTTC.

Only a few counts were recorded for this clone. The V call is TRBV4-2, the J call TRBJ1-2, with D possibly being TRBD1 (6 bases). The CDR3 extends over 15 amino acids. The germline gives CDR1 LGHNA, CDR2 YNFKEQ. Trimming took 1 base from V and 0 from J, leaving 9 bases between them. CDR3 sequence (DNA): TGTGCCAGCAGCCAAGCGGGGACAACTAACTATGGCTACACCTTC. Protein product: CASSQAGTTNYGYTF.

The V gene is TRBV19, the J gene TRBJ2-3, with TRBD1 matching over 11 bases. The germline V gene has CDR1 LNHDA and CDR2 SQIVND (reference sequence). The ends lost 3 bases at V and 2 bases at J; junction bases unmatched: 4. CDR3 length: 16 amino acids. CDR3 bases: TGTGCCAGTAGTATGGGACAGGGGGGTATCACAGATACGCAGTATTTT. Amino acid sequence: CASSMGQGGITDTQYF.

Remarks on this clone: This may be a read error: a much more frequent sequence differs by one nucleotide. The chain recombines TRBV27 with TRBJ2-1; 14 nucleotides line up with TRBD2. Germline values: CDR1 MNHEY, CDR2 SMNVEV (reference sequence). J gave up 6 bases and V 5 bases, and 3 bases lay outside the gene matches. The CDR3 is 15 amino acids. As DNA, the CDR3 is TGTGCCAGCAGTGCCGGGACTAGCGGGAGCAATGAGCAGTTCTTC. Its translation is CASSAGTSGSNEQFF.

The chain has TRBV10-2 and TRBJ2-7; 7 nucleotides align to TRBD2. The CDR3 extends over 15 amino acids. Germline assignment: CDR1 WSHSY and CDR2 SAAADI. J gave up 5 bases and V 2 bases, and 9 bases lay outside the gene matches. CDR3 bases: TGCGCCAGCAGTGAGGGGGCGGGAGTTATCGACGAGCAGTACTTC. This sequence encodes CASSEGAGVIDEQYF.

The chain recombines TRBV19 with TRBJ2-1, with 7 bases identical to TRBD2. The CDR3 is 15 amino acids. CDR1 is LNHDA and CDR2 is SQIVND in the germline V gene (reference sequence). J gave up 4 bases and V 3 bases, and 6 bases lay outside the gene matches. As DNA, the CDR3 is TGTGCCAGTAGTATGGCGGGAGTAGGGTACAATGAGCAGTTCTTC. It translates to CASSMAGVGYNEQFF. Based on the CDR3 plus reference TRBV19 and TRBJ2-1, the full variable domain is DGGITQSPKYLFRKEGQNVTLSCEQNLNHDAMYWYRQDPGQGLRLIYYSQIVNDFQKGDIAEGYSVSREKKESFPLTVTSAQKNPTAFYLCASSMAGVGYNEQFFGPGTRLTVL.

The chain joins TRBV25-1 to TRBJ1-1; D uncertain. Trimming cost V 8 bases and J 0 bases, with 16 bases left between them. The CDR3 loop spans 15 amino acids. The germline gives CDR1 MGHDK, CDR2 SYGVNS. The CDR3 sequence: CASSRPGRMNTEAFF. The CDR3 DNA sequence: TGTGCCAGCTCAAGGCCCGGACGGATGAACACTGAAGCTTTCTTT.

The chain recombines TRBV7-9 with TRBJ2-5, with a possible D match to TRBD1 (6 bases). V lost 1 base and J lost 0, with 12 bases in between. The length of the CDR3 is 16 residues. Germline CDR1 is SEHNR and CDR2 is FQNEAQ (reference sequence). The DNA for the CDR3 is TGTGCCAGCAGCTTAGGAGGCACAGGGAACCAAGAGACCCAGTACTTC. It specifies CASSLGGTGNQETQYF.

The CDR3 DNA sequence: TGTGCCAGCAGTGGGGGACAGCCAGAAAAACTGTTTTTT. Protein product: CASSGGQPEKLFF. The V gene is TRBV6-1, the J gene TRBJ1-4; 7 nucleotides agree with TRBD1. The germline V gene has CDR1 MNHNS and CDR2 SASEGT. V trimming: 4 bases; J trimming: 8 bases; junction bases outside the gene matches: 4. The length of the CDR3 is 13 residues.

The J gene is TRBJ2-7, the V gene TRBV5-1, with TRBD1 as a possible D gene (6 bases). V lost 3 bases and J lost 2, with 15 bases in between. The CDR3 loop spans 15 amino acids. Germline V lookup: CDR1 SGHRS, CDR2 YFSETQ. This chain's CDR3 is CASSWRQGFPYEQYF. The CDR3 DNA is TGCGCCAGCAGCTGGCGGCAGGGGTTTCCCTACGAGCAGTACTTC.

This clone has a single count. This chain connects TRBV5-1 to TRBJ2-5; 9 bases fit TRBD2. The junction had 7 bases not matched to a gene; V was cut back by 3 bases and J by 4 bases. CDR3 length: 15 residues. Germline V gene lookup returns CDR1 SGHRS and CDR2 YFSETQ. CDR3 DNA sequence: TGCGCCAGCAGCTATAGCGGGAGATCCGCAGAGACCCAGTACTTC. Protein: CASSYSGRSAETQYF.

This chain joins TRBV16 and TRBJ1-2; 8 bases fit TRBD1. V lost 0 bases and J lost 3; bases outside the gene matches: 9. Germline V CDR1 and CDR2: KGHSY, FQNENV. The CDR3 covers 17 residues. In DNA form, the CDR3 reads TGTGCCAGCAGCCAATCAGGGTTTGACAGGGGCGACTATGGCTACACCTTC. The encoded protein is CASSQSGFDRGDYGYTF.

The chain is built from TRBV7-8 and TRBJ2-7; tentatively, D is TRBD2 (5 bases). The ends were cut back, 5 bases at V and 6 bases at J, with 14 bases in the middle. CDR3 size: 13 residues. The germline V gene has CDR1 SGHVS and CDR2 FQNEAQ. The CDR3, as DNA: TGTGCCAGCAGCGCTACCGGGGAAGCCGAGCAGTACTTC. Amino acid sequence: CASSATGEAEQYF.